The clone carrying this T cell receptor beta chain was recorded a few times. The CDR3 is made up of 15 amino acids. Unmatched junction bases numbered 14, after V lost 9 bases and J lost 4 bases. In germline, CDR1 is SGHAT, CDR2 FQDESV (reference sequence). Amplified regions were TCR beta CDR3 sequences from RNA transcripts. The HTBI set primed first-round TCR CDR3 RT-PCR. From the multiplex PCR reads, TCRdb called clonotypes with MiXCR, one entry per CDR3 protein. The data show more than 500,000 distinct CDR3 sequences, roughly a sixth seen once. This entry comes from a study of T cells in Graves' hyperthyroidism and ophthalmopathy.

This chain uses TRBV11-1 with TRBJ2-7; TRBD2 matches at 8 bases. The sample taken for sequencing was blood. The receptor was derived from a woman aged 25 to 45 with Graves' ophthalmopathy. The CDR3: CASTLRAGVPYEQYF. The CDR3 nucleotides read TGTGCCAGTACCCTCCGAGCGGGAGTACCTTACGAGCAGTACTTC.